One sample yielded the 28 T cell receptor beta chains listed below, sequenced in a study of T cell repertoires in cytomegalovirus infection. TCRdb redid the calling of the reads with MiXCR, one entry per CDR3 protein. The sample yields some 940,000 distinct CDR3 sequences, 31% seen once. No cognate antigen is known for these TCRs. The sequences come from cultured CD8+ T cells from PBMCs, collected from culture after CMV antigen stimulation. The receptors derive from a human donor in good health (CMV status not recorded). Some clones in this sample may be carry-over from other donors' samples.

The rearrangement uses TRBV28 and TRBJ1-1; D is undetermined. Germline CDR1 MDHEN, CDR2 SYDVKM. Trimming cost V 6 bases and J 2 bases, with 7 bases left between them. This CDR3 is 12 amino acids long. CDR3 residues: CASRMINTEAFF. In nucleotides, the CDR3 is TGTGCCAGCAGAATGATAAACACTGAAGCTTTCTTT.

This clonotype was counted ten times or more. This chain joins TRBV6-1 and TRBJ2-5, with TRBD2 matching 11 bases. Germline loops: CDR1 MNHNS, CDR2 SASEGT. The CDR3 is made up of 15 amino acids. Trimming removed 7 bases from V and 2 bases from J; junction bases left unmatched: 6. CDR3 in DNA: TGTGCCAGCACCCGACTAGCGGGGCTTCAAGAGACCCAGTACTTC. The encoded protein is CASTRLAGLQETQYF.

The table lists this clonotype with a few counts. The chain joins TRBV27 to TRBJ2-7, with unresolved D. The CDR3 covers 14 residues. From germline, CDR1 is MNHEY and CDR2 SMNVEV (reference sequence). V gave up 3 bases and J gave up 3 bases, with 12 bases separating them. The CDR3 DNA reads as TGTGCCAGCAGTTTCGGCAGGATAGGCTACGAGCAGTACGTC. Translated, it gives CASSFGRIGYEQYV.

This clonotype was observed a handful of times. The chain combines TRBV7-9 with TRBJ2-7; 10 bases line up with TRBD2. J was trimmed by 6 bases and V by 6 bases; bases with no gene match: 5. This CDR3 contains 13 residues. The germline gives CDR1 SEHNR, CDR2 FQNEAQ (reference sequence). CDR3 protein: CASRSGGGSEQYF. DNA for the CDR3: TGTGCCAGCAGAAGCGGGGGGGGTTCCGAGCAGTACTTC.

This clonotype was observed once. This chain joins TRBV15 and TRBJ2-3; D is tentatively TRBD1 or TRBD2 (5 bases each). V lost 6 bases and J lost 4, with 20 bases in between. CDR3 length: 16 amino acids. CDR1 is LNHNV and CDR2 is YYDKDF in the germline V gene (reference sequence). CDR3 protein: CATRRAPGTVPDTQYF. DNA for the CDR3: TGTGCCACCAGAAGGGCCCCAGGGACGGTGCCAGATACGCAGTATTTT. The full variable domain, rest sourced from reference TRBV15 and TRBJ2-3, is DAMVIQNPRYQVTQFGKPVTLSCSQTLNHNVMYWYQQKSSQAPKLLFHYYDKDFNNEADTPDNFQSRRPNTSFCFLDIRSPGLGDTAMYLCATRRAPGTVPDTQYFGPGTRLTVL.

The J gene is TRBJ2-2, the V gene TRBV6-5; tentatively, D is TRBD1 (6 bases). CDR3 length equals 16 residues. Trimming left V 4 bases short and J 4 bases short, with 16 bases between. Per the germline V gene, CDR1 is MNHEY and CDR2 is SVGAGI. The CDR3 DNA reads TGTGCCAGCAGTTTCAGGGTCCCAGGGGTCACCGGGGAGCTGTTTTTT. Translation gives CASSFRVPGVTGELFF.

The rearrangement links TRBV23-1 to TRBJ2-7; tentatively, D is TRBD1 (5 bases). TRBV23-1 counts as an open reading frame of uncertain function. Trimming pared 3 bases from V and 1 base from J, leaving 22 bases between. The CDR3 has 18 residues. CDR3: CASSQEGATHIISYEQYF. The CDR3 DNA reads TGCGCCAGCAGTCAGGAAGGGGCTACGCACATTATTTCCTACGAGCAGTACTTC.

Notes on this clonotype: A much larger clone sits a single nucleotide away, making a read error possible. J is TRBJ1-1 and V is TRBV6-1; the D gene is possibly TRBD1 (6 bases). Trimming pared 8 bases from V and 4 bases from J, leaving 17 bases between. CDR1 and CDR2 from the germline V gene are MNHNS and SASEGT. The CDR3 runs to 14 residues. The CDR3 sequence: CASGLRGEITEAFF. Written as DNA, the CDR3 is TGTGCCAGCGGCCTGAGGGGGGAGATCACTGAAGCTTTCTTT.

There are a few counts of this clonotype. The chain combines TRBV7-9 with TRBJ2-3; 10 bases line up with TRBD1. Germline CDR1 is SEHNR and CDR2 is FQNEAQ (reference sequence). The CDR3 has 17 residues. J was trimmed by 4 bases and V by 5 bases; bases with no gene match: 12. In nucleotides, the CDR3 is TGTGCCAGCAGCCTTTTACGACAGGGGGCAAACCCAGATACGCAGTATTTT. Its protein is CASSLLRQGANPDTQYF.

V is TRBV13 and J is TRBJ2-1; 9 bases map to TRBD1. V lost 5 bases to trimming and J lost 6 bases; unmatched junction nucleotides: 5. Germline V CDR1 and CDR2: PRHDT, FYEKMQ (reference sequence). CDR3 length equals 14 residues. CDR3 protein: CASSRIQGANEQFF. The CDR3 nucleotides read TGTGCCAGCAGCCGTATACAGGGGGCCAATGAGCAGTTCTTC. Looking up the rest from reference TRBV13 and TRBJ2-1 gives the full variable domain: AAGVIQSPRHLIKEKRETATLKCYPIPRHDTVYWYQQGPGQDPQFLISFYEKMQSDKGSIPDRFSAQQFSDYHSELNMSSLELGDSALYFCASSRIQGANEQFFGPGTRLTVL.

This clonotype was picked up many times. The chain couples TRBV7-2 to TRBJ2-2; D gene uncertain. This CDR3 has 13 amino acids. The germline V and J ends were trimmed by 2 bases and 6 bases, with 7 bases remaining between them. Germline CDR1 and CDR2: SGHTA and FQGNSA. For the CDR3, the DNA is TGTGCCAGCAGCTTAATCGGCTCCGGGGAGCTGTTTTTT. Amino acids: CASSLIGSGELFF.

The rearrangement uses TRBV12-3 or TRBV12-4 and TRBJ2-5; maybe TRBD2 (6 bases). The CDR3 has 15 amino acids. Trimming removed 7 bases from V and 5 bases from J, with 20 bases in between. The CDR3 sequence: CASIPTAGQAETQYF. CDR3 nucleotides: TGTGCCAGCATTCCCACCGCGGGGCAGGCGGAGACCCAGTACTTC.

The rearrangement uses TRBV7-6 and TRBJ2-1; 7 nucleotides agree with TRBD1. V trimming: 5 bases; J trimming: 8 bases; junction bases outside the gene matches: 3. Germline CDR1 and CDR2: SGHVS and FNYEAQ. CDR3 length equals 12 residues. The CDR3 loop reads CASSDRVDEQFF. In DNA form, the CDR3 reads TGTGCCAGCAGCGACAGGGTTGATGAGCAGTTCTTC.

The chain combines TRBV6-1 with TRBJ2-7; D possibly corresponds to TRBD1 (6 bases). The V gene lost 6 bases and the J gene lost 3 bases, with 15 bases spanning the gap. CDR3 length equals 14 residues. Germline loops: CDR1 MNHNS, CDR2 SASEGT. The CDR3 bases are TGTGCCAGCAGCCCAACCGGACAGAACTACGAGCAGTACGTC. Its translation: CASSPTGQNYEQYV.

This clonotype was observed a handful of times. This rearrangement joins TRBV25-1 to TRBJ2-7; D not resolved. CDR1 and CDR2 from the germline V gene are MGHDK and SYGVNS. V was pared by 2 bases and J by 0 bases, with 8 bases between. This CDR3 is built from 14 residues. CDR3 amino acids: CASSEGVGSYEQYF. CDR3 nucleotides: TGTGCCAGCAGTGAAGGGGTCGGCTCCTACGAGCAGTACTTC.

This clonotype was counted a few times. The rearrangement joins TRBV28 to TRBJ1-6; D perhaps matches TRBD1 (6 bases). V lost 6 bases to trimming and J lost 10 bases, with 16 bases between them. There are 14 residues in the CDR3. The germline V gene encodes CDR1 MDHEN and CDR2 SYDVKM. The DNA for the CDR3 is TGTGCCAGCAGCCCAGGGGTGACGGGGTCACCCCTCCACTTT. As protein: CASSPGVTGSPLHF.

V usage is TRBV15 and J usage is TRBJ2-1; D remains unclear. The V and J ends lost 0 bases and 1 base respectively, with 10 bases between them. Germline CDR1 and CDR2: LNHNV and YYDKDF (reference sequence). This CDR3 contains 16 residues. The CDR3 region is CATSRDLGKSYNEQFF. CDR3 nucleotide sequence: TGTGCCACCAGCAGAGATCTTGGCAAATCCTACAATGAGCAGTTCTTC.

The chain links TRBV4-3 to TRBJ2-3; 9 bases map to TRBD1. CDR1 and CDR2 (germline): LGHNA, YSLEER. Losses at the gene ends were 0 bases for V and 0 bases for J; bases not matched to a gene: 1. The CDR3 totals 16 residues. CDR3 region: CASSQDGTGSTDTQYF. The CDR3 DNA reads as TGCGCCAGCAGCCAAGATGGGACAGGGAGCACAGATACGCAGTATTTT.

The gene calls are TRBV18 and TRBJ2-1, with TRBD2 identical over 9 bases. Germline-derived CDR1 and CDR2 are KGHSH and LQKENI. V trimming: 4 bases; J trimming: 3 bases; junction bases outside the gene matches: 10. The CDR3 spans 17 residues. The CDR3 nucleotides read TGTGCCAGCTCACTTAATTCCGGGACTAGCTTCTACAATGAGCAGTTCTTC. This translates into CASSLNSGTSFYNEQFF.

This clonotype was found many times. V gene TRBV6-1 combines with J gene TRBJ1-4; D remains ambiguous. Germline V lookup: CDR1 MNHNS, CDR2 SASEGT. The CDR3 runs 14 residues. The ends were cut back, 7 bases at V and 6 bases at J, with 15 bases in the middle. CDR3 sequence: CASIEGGFDEKLFF. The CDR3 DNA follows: TGTGCCAGCATCGAAGGTGGATTTGATGAAAAACTGTTTTTT.

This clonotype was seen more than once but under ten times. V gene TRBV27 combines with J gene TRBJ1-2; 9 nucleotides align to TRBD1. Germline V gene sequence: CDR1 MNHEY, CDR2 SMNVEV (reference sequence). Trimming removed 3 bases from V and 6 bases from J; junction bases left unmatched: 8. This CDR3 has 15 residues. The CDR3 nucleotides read TGTGCCAGCAGTTTTAAACCCCGACAGGGGGATGGCTACACCTTC. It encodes CASSFKPRQGDGYTF.

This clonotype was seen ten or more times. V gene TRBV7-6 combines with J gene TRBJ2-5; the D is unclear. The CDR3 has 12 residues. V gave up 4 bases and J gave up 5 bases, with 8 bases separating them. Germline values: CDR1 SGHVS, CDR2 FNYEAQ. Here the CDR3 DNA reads TGTGCCAGCAGCTCCGGTCCGGAGACCCAGTACTTC. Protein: CASSSGPETQYF.

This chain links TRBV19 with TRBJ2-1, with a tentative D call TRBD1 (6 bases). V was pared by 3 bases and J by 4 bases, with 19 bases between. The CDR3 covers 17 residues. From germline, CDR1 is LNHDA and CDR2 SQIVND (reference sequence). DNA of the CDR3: TGTGCCAGTAGTATTGGTGGGGGCCGGAGGTCGTACAATGAGCAGTTCTTC. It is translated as CASSIGGGRRSYNEQFF.

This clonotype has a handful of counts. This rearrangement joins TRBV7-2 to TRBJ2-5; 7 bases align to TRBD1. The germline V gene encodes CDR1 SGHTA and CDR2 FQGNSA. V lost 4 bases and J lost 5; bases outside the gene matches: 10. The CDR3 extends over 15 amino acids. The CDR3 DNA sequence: TGTGCCAGCAGCTACAGGGACAGAATCGGGGAGACCCAGTACTTC. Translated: CASSYRDRIGETQYF. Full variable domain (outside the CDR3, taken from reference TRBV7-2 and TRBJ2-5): GAGVSQSPSNKVTEKGKDVELRCDPISGHTALYWYRQSLGQGLEFLIYFQGNSAPDKSGLPSDRFSAERTGGSVSTLTIQRTQQEDSAVYLCASSYRDRIGETQYFGPGTRLLVL.

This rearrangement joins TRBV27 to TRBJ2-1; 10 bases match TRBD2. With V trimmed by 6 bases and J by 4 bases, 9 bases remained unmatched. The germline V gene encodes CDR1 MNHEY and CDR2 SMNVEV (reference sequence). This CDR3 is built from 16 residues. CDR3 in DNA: TGTGCCAGCAGATTCATAGCGGGGGGCGATTACAATGAGCAGTTCTTC. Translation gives CASRFIAGGDYNEQFF.

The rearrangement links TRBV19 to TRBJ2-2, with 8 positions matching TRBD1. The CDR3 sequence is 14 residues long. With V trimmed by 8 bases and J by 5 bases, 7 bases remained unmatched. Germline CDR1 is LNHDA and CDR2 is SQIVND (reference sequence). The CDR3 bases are TGTGCCAGTCATAGGAACAGGGGGACCGGGGAGCTGTTTTTT. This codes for CASHRNRGTGELFF.

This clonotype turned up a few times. The CDR3 DNA sequence: TGTGCCATCAGTGCTAACCGGGACAGGGCTAACAATGAGCAGTTCTTC. Protein: CAISANRDRANNEQFF. The chain recombines TRBV10-3 with TRBJ2-1; 9 nucleotides agree with TRBD1. The CDR3 is 16 residues long. Germline trimming cut 4 bases from V and 5 bases from J; bases unmatched to any gene: 9. Germline-derived CDR1 and CDR2 are ENHRY and SYGVKD.

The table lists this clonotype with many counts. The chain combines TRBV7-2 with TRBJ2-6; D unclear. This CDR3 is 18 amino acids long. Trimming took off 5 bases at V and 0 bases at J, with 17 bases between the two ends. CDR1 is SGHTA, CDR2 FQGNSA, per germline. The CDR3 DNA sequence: TGTGCCAGCAGCGCCTTAAAAACGGCGCCCTCTGGGGCCAACGTCCTGACTTTC. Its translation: CASSALKTAPSGANVLTF.